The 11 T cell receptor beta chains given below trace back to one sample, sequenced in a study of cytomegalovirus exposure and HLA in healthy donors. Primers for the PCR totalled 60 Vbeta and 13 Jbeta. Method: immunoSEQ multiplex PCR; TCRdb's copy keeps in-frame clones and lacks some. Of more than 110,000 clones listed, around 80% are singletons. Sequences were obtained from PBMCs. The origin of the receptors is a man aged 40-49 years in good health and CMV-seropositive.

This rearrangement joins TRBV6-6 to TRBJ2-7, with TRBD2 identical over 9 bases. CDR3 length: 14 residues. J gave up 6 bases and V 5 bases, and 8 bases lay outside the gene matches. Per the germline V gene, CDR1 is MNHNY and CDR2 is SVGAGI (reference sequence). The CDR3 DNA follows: TGTGCCAGCAGTGATCCGGGACTAGCTCGCGAGCAGTACTTC. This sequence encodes CASSDPGLAREQYF.

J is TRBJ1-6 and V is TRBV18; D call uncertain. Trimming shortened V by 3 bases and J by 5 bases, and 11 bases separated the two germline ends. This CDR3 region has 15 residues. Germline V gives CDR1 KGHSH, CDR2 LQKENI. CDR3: CASSPLSQNNSPLHF. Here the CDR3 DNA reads TGTGCCAGCTCACCCCTGAGTCAAAATAATTCACCCCTCCACTTT.

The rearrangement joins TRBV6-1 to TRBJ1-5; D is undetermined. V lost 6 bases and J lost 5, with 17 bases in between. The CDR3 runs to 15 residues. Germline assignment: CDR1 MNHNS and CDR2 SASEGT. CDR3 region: CASSPPRGLYQPQHF. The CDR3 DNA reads TGTGCCAGCAGCCCCCCTAGAGGCCTTTATCAGCCCCAGCATTTT.

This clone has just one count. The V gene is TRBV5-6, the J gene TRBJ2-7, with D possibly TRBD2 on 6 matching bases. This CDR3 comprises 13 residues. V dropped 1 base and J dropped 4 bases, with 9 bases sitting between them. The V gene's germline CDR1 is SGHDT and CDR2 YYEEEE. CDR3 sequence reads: CASSLHGRYEQYF. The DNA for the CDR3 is TGTGCCAGCAGCTTGCACGGGAGATACGAGCAGTACTTC.

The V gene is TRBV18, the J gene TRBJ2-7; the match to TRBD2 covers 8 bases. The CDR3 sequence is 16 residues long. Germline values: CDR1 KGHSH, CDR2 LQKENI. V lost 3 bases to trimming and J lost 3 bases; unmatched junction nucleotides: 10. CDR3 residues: CASSPTPSGGGYEQYF. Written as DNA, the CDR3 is TGTGCCAGCTCACCGACTCCCAGCGGGGGCGGCTACGAGCAGTACTTC.

The CDR3 sequence is CASSQERGTALGLAEAFF. CDR3 DNA: TGCGCCAGCAGCCAAGAAAGGGGAACAGCCCTCGGTTTGGCTGAAGCTTTCTTT. The chain joins TRBV4-3 to TRBJ1-1, with D perhaps TRBD1 (5 bases). Germline CDR1 is LGHNA and CDR2 is YSLEER. This CDR3 is built from 18 residues. The germline V and J ends were trimmed by 0 bases and 6 bases, with 23 bases remaining between them.

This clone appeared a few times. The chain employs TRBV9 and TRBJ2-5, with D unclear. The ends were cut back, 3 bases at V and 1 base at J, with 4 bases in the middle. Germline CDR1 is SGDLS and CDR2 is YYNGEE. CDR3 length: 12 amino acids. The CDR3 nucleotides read TGTGCCAGCAGCGCGGTCCAAGAGACCCAGTACTTC. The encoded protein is CASSAVQETQYF.

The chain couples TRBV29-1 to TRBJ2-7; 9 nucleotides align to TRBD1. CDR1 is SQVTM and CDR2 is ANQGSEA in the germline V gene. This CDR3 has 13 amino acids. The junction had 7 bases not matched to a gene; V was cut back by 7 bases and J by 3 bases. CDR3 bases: TGCAGCGCAGGGGACAGGGCGAACTACGAGCAGTACTTC. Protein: CSAGDRANYEQYF.

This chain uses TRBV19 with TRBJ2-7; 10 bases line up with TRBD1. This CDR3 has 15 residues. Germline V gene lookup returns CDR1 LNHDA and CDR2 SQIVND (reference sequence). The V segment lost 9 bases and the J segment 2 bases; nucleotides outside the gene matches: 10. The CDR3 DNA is TGTGCCAGAATAACTCCGGGACAGGGGACCTACGAGCAGTACTTC. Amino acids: CARITPGQGTYEQYF.

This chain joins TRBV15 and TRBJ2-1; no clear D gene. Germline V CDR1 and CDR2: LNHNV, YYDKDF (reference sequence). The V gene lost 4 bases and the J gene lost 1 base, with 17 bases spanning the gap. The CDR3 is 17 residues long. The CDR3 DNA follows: TGTGCCACCAGCACCCCCAGCGAGGTATTTTCCTACAATGAGCAGTTCTTC. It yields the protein CATSTPSEVFSYNEQFF.

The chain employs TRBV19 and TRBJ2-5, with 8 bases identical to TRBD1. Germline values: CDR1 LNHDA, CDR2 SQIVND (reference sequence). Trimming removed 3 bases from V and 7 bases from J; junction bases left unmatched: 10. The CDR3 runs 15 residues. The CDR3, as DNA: TGTGCCAGTAGTATGATCGGAGGGGGGACAGGGACCCAGTACTTC. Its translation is CASSMIGGGTGTQYF. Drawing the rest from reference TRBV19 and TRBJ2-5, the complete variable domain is DGGITQSPKYLFRKEGQNVTLSCEQNLNHDAMYWYRQDPGQGLRLIYYSQIVNDFQKGDIAEGYSVSREKKESFPLTVTSAQKNPTAFYLCASSMIGGGTGTQYFGPGTRLLVL.